This is a list of T cell receptor beta chains from one sample in a study of identical twins. In TCRdb, the 5' RACE reads were re-called with MiXCR into one record per CDR3 protein. Counted here are approximately 690,000 distinct CDR3 sequences, roughly 6% occurring once; the ten biggest clones make up 1.5% to 2%. Source material: naive T cells sorted from blood. The receptors stem from a young man in good health. Each CDR3 is given with its conserved first and last residue.

TRBV12-3/TRBV12-4,CASSLYGYEQYF
TRBV6-1,CASIKGLASSYNEQFF
TRBV25-1,CASSEWGTATYNEQFF
TRBV24-1,CATSDWGQLDTGELFF
TRBV20-1,CSARKPGTGAGNTIYF
TRBV24-1,CATSDPSPEYQETQYF
TRBV4-2,CASSQETNNSPLHF
TRBV12-3/TRBV12-4,CASSKQGLAEAFF
TRBV5-1,CASYVPGLAGKEQFF
TRBV29-1,CSALSAGGPYNEQFF
TRBV2,CASSVVGSYEQYF
TRBV27,CASSLDGTPNQPQHF
TRBV20-1,CSARNQGMNTEAFF
TRBV12-3/TRBV12-4,CASRLTGYGYTF
TRBV29-1,CSVEIGRRETQYF
TRBV24-1,CATSLPGTTNTGELFF
TRBV5-1,CASSPWTGVASDTEAFF
TRBV12-3/TRBV12-4,CASSFDDKNIQYF
TRBV15,CATSRPWGPGDTDTQYF
TRBV11-2,CASSLHLIRQGILGLAGYEQYF
TRBV30,CAWIQGWGNTIYF
TRBV11-2,CASSLQAGNNEQFF
TRBV15,CATSRDSSGGELFF
TRBV4-2,CASSLGQGADETQYF
TRBV13,CASSPTAGSSGNTIYF
TRBV10-3,CAISGRGSETGELFF
TRBV11-3,CASSSGTGSHVNEQFF
TRBV5-1,CASSLGITEGELFF
TRBV29-1,CSVELRGLNTEAFF
TRBV9,CASSVDLRQGRETQYF
TRBV7-9,CASSSASGSSYNEQFF
TRBV13,CASSLPPGLDRYEQFF
TRBV20-1,CSARTSGSRETQYF
TRBV7-2,CASRLAGGPTGELFF
TRBV21-1,CASSKAFRAGRKLFF